Each of the 21 T cell receptor beta chains below was sequenced from the same sample in a study of T cell changes during pregnancy in multiple sclerosis. The data were produced by immunoSEQ multiplex PCR, yet TCRdb's version contains in-frame clones alone and is incomplete. Of tens of thousands of clones listed, about 92% are singletons. The sample consisted of CD4+ T cells from peripheral blood mononuclear cells, taken in the third trimester of pregnancy. These TCRs come from a female donor with multiple sclerosis, enrolled in a pregnancy study.

CDR3 nucleotides: TGTGCCAGCAGTTTATGGGGGGACAGGGACGGCTACACCTTC. It translates to CASSLWGDRDGYTF. The gene calls are TRBV28 and TRBJ1-2; 9 bases are a match to TRBD1. The CDR3 totals 14 residues. Germline V gene data show CDR1 as MDHEN and CDR2 as SYDVKM. Losses at the gene ends were 0 bases for V and 8 bases for J; bases not matched to a gene: 4.

The chain uses TRBV6-5 and TRBJ2-6; the match to TRBD1 covers 7 bases. From germline, CDR1 is MNHEY and CDR2 SVGAGI. The CDR3 is made up of 14 amino acids. The V segment lost 6 bases and the J segment 2 bases; nucleotides outside the gene matches: 1. CDR3 bases: TGTGCCAGCAGAGGGACAGCTGGGGCCAACGTCCTGACTTTC. Translation gives CASRGTAGANVLTF.

The chain combines TRBV28 with TRBJ2-7, with a weak D call TRBD2 (6 bases). The CDR3 covers 16 residues. Looked up from germline, CDR1 is MDHEN and CDR2 is SYDVKM. V dropped 6 bases and J dropped 2 bases, with 20 bases sitting between them. The DNA of the CDR3 is TGTGCCAGCAGCGCCTGGGGTTGGGGGGAGGCCTACGAGCAGTACTTC. It translates to CASSAWGWGEAYEQYF.

The rearrangement joins TRBV2 to TRBJ2-7; possible D gene TRBD2, 6 bases. Germline-derived CDR1 and CDR2 are SNHLY and FYNNEI. This CDR3 comprises 13 residues. Trimming stripped 1 base from V and 12 bases from J, with 16 bases between. This CDR3 reads CASSEGRGNGGYF. DNA of the CDR3: TGTGCCAGCAGTGAAGGCCGGGGCAACGGGGGGTACTTC.

The V gene is TRBV11-3, the J gene TRBJ2-2, with D perhaps matching TRBD1 (5 bases). Germline lookup yields CDR1 SGHNT and CDR2 YENEEA. This CDR3 region has 14 residues. V dropped 6 bases and J dropped 1 base, with 9 bases sitting between them. CDR3 in DNA: TGTGCCAGCAGGCTAGGACAGAACACCGGGGAGCTGTTTTTT. Protein product: CASRLGQNTGELFF.

This clone is termed medium-sized. In nucleotides, the CDR3 is TGTGCCAGCAGCGGCCAGGGAAGGAACACCGGGGAGCTGTTTTTT. This sequence encodes CASSGQGRNTGELFF. This chain connects TRBV2 to TRBJ2-2; a possible D gene is TRBD1 (5 bases). V was clipped by 6 bases and J by 1 base, with 12 bases between them. The CDR3 is made up of 15 amino acids. Germline V gene data show CDR1 as SNHLY and CDR2 as FYNNEI.

V gene TRBV7-2 combines with J gene TRBJ2-1; the match to TRBD2 covers 10 bases. The CDR3 totals 14 residues. With V trimmed by 10 bases and J by 9 bases, 12 bases remained unmatched. Germline V gene sequence: CDR1 SGHTA, CDR2 FQGNSA. For the CDR3, the DNA is TGTGCCACCAGTCAACAGCGGGAGGGTTTTGAGCAGTTCTTC. It is translated as CATSQQREGFEQFF. Together with reference TRBV7-2 and TRBJ2-1, the CDR3 gives the full variable domain: GAGVSQSPSNKVTEKGKDVELRCDPISGHTALYWYRQSLGQGLEFLIYFQGNSAPDKSGLPSDRFSAERTGGSVSTLTIQRTQQEDSAVYLCATSQQREGFEQFFGPGTRLTVL.

The rearrangement joins TRBV10-3 to TRBJ2-2; D is perhaps TRBD2 (6 bases). Germline values: CDR1 ENHRY, CDR2 SYGVKD. The CDR3 runs to 16 residues. The V gene lost 2 bases and the J gene lost 2 bases, with 12 bases spanning the gap. The CDR3 protein is CAISEHVGGNTGELFF. As DNA, the CDR3 is TGTGCCATCAGTGAGCACGTCGGGGGTAACACCGGGGAGCTGTTTTTT.

The V and J genes are TRBV10-3 and TRBJ2-2; D is unclear. The CDR3 is 14 amino acids. CDR1 and CDR2 (germline): ENHRY, SYGVKD. V gave up 4 bases and J gave up 7 bases, with 13 bases separating them. In DNA form, the CDR3 reads TGTGCCATCAGTGCCAGTATCAGGATCGGGGAGCTGTTTTTT. The encoded protein is CAISASIRIGELFF.

V and J are TRBV19 and TRBJ2-5, with 9 bases lining up with TRBD1. CDR3 length equals 15 residues. Germline trimming cut 3 bases from V and 2 bases from J; bases unmatched to any gene: 4. Germline lookup yields CDR1 LNHDA and CDR2 SQIVND (reference sequence). CDR3 amino acids: CASSMGQGPQETQYF. The CDR3 DNA is TGTGCCAGTAGTATGGGACAGGGACCTCAAGAGACCCAGTACTTC. Combining the CDR3 with reference TRBV19 and TRBJ2-5 gives the whole variable domain DGGITQSPKYLFRKEGQNVTLSCEQNLNHDAMYWYRQDPGQGLRLIYYSQIVNDFQKGDIAEGYSVSREKKESFPLTVTSAQKNPTAFYLCASSMGQGPQETQYFGPGTRLLVL.

This clone was observed a handful of times. This sequence joins TRBV7-2 and TRBJ1-5, with 7 bases lining up with TRBD1. V trimming: 8 bases; J trimming: 3 bases; junction bases outside the gene matches: 4. This CDR3 is 13 amino acids long. CDR1 SGHTA and CDR2 FQGNSA come from the germline V gene. CDR3 sequence (DNA): TGTGCCAGCGCCGACAGGGTCAATCAGCCCCAGCATTTT. The encoded protein is CASADRVNQPQHF.

The chain has TRBV12-5 and TRBJ2-7; 8 bases map to TRBD1. V lost 4 bases, J lost 2 bases, and 7 bases stayed unmatched. CDR1 and CDR2 from the germline V gene are LGHNT and FRNRAP. There are 15 residues in the CDR3. For the CDR3, the DNA is TGTGCTAGTGGTTCTGGGACAGGCTCTGCCTACGAGCAGTACTTC. Translating gives CASGSGTGSAYEQYF. Combining the CDR3 with reference TRBV12-5 and TRBJ2-7 gives the whole variable domain DARVTQTPRHKVTEMGQEVTMRCQPILGHNTVFWYRQTMMQGLELLAYFRNRAPLDDSGMPKDRFSAEMPDATLATLKIQPSEPRDSAVYFCASGSGTGSAYEQYFGPGTRLTVT.

This chain joins TRBV18 and TRBJ1-4, with 9 bases matching TRBD1. CDR3 length: 15 amino acids. The V gene end was trimmed by 3 bases and the J gene end by 7 bases; junction bases not matched to a gene: 6. Germline CDR1 reads KGHSH; CDR2 reads LQKENI. This CDR3 reads CASSPWTGEGEKLFF. Here the CDR3 DNA reads TGTGCCAGCTCACCGTGGACAGGGGAAGGTGAAAAACTGTTTTTT.

The chain couples TRBV28 to TRBJ2-3, with D unclear. Deletions cut 7 bases from V and 3 bases from J, with 14 bases between. The CDR3 spans 14 residues. Per germline, CDR1 MDHEN and CDR2 SYDVKM. The CDR3 loop reads CASTSVLGTDTQYF. DNA of the CDR3: TGTGCCAGCACCTCGGTCCTCGGGACAGATACGCAGTATTTT. Filled out from reference TRBV28 and TRBJ2-3, the complete variable domain reads DVKVTQSSRYLVKRTGEKVFLECVQDMDHENMFWYRQDPGLGLRLIYFSYDVKMKEKGDIPEGYSVSREKKERFSLILESASTNQTSMYLCASTSVLGTDTQYFGPGTRLTVL.

The chain uses TRBV5-6 and TRBJ1-3, with D uncertain. Germline CDR1 is SGHDT and CDR2 is YYEEEE. The V and J ends lost 4 bases and 0 bases respectively, with 20 bases between them. This CDR3 contains 18 residues. The CDR3 spells CASSLRAGIMISGNTIYF. CDR3 nucleotides: TGTGCCAGCAGCCTTAGGGCGGGTATTATGATCTCTGGAAACACCATATATTTT.

The rearrangement uses TRBV28 and TRBJ2-5, with a possible D match to TRBD2 (6 bases). This CDR3 spans 13 amino acids. In germline, CDR1 is MDHEN, CDR2 SYDVKM. Trimming cost V 6 bases and J 1 base, with 9 bases left between them. The CDR3 coding sequence is TGTGCCAGCAGGGGGACTTTCCAAGAGACCCAGTACTTC. Translated: CASRGTFQETQYF.

The chain recombines TRBV19 with TRBJ2-5; D is perhaps TRBD2 (6 bases). The germline CDR1 and CDR2 sequences are LNHDA and SQIVND (reference sequence). Trimming took 1 base from V and 5 from J, leaving 11 bases between them. The CDR3 covers 14 residues. The CDR3, as DNA: TGTGCCAGTAGTATAGTTGGGGGGATGGAGACCCAGTACTTC. As protein: CASSIVGGMETQYF.

This rearrangement joins TRBV9 to TRBJ2-1; 12 nucleotides align to TRBD2. Trimming took 4 bases from V and 1 from J; bases not matched to a gene: 6. Germline lookup yields CDR1 SGDLS and CDR2 YYNGEE. The length of the CDR3 is 17 residues. The CDR3 DNA reads as TGTGCCAGCAGCCCCCGCGGACTAGCGGGGTCCTACAATGAGCAGTTCTTC. Encoded protein: CASSPRGLAGSYNEQFF. Drawing the rest from reference TRBV9 and TRBJ2-1, the complete variable domain is DSGVTQTPKHLITATGQRVTLRCSPRSGDLSVYWYQQSLDQGLQFLIQYYNGEERAKGNILERFSAQQFPDLHSELNLSSLELGDSALYFCASSPRGLAGSYNEQFFGPGTRLTVL.

The chain uses TRBV19 and TRBJ2-1; D gene ambiguous. Germline-derived CDR1 and CDR2 are LNHDA and SQIVND (reference sequence). V shed 1 base and J shed 0 bases, with 7 bases lying between them. This CDR3 has 15 amino acids. CDR3 protein: CASSIGASSYNEQFF. The DNA of the CDR3 is TGTGCCAGTAGTATAGGGGCCAGCTCCTACAATGAGCAGTTCTTC.

The chain uses TRBV5-6 and TRBJ2-7; D gene uncertain. V lost 0 bases and J lost 4, with 8 bases in between. This CDR3 is built from 13 residues. Germline V gene data show CDR1 as SGHDT and CDR2 as YYEEEE. CDR3 region: CASSLGSYYEQYF. The CDR3 nucleotides read TGTGCCAGCAGCTTGGGGAGCTATTACGAGCAGTACTTC.

The rearrangement uses TRBV2 and TRBJ2-1; D is perhaps TRBD2 (6 bases). This CDR3 has 15 amino acids. Germline CDR1 is SNHLY and CDR2 is FYNNEI. Trimming removed 3 bases from V and 5 bases from J, with 14 bases in between. The CDR3 DNA follows: TGTGCCAGCAGTGAGGAGGGTATCTCGAACAATGAGCAGTTCTTC. Its protein product is CASSEEGISNNEQFF.